This T cell receptor beta chain comes out of a study of shared clonotypes between healthy human individuals. Turning to the study itself: Per-donor plates numbered three CD4 naive, three CD4 memory, two CD8 naive and one CD8 memory.

Germline-derived CDR1 and CDR2 are LNHDA and SQIVND (reference sequence). After removal of 4 bases from V and 5 bases from J, the junction contained 4 bases not matched to a gene. The CDR3 is 14 amino acids. An even split of each subset's genomic DNA across several immunoSEQ plates was performed. The protocol was immunoSEQ multiplex PCR, while the TCRdb copy is restricted to in-frame clones and leaves out a portion. The data contain hundreds of thousands of clones, 74% of them singletons. Those who donated were healthy HIV-negative adults, with no recent acute infections or vaccinations reported. Negatively enriched CD4+ T cells were divided by CD45RA into naive and memory.

The V and J genes are TRBV19 and TRBJ2-5, with 10 bases identical to TRBD1. Sequencing used memory CD4+ T cells sorted from blood. Subset noted: CD45RA-negative fraction. The clonotype originates from a woman aged 30 to 39 in good health. The CDR3 is CASSTPGQGETQYF. DNA for the CDR3: TGTGCCAGTAGTACACCGGGACAGGGGGAGACCCAGTACTTC.